This T cell receptor (beta chain) was sequenced in a study of T cells in Graves' hyperthyroidism and ophthalmopathy. RNA transcripts served as the template for amplifying TCR beta CDR3 regions. The primer set for the first-round RT-PCR of the TCR CDR3 was HTBI. Each CDR3 protein is one row after TCRdb ran MiXCR on the multiplex PCR reads. The data contain hundreds of thousands of distinct CDR3 sequences, over 20% of them singletons. Study outcomes and limitations: Separating ophthalmopathy from stable hyperthyroidism was achieved by a 13 V-J model. Researchers found most expanded thyroid clonotypes above 0.001 in blood as well. Ophthalmopathy, as predicted by the model, came a median about seven months after the prediction.

V shed 2 bases and J shed 4 bases, with 18 bases lying between them. This CDR3 region has 16 residues. The germline CDR1 and CDR2 sequences are MDHEN and SYDVKM. A note on this clonotype: Antigen specificity is unknown.

The specimen sequenced was blood. The chain joins TRBV28 to TRBJ2-7; a possible D gene is TRBD2 (6 bases). The sequence was collected from a man aged 25-40 years with Graves' ophthalmopathy. DNA of the CDR3: TGTGCCAGCAGTTTACTCCAGGAGGGCCCTCTTTACGAGCAGTACTTC. Residues: CASSLLQEGPLYEQYF.